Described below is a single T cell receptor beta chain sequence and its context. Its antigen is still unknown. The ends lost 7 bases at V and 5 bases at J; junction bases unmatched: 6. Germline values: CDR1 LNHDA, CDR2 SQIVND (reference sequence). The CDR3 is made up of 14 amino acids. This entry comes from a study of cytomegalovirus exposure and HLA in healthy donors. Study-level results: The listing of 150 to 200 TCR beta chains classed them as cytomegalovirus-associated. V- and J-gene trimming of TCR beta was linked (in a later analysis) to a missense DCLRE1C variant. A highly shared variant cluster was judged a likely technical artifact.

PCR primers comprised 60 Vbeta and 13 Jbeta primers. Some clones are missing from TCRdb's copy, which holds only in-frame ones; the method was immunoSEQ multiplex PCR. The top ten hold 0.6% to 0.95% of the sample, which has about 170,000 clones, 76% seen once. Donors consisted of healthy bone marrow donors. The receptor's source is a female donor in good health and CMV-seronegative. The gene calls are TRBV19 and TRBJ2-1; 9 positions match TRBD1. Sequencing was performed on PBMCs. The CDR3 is CASKRDRVNNEQFF. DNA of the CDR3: TGTGCCAGTAAACGGGACAGGGTAAACAATGAGCAGTTCTTC.